The T cell receptor beta chain under discussion was sequenced for a study of early stage breast cancer tumors. Method: immunoSEQ multiplex PCR; TCRdb's copy keeps in-frame clones and lacks some. The sample lists roughly 10,000 clones, 70% to 80% occurring once. This TCR derives from a person aged 55 to 75 with breast cancer. The sample comprised normal breast tissue next to the tumor.

The CDR3 sequence: CASSPDRSTDTQYF. The CDR3 nucleotides read TGCGCCAGCAGCCCAGACAGGAGCACAGATACGCAGTATTTT. This rearrangement joins TRBV5-1 to TRBJ2-3, with a possible D match to TRBD1 (6 bases). V lost 4 bases and J 0 bases, leaving 9 bases between the germline ends. Germline CDR1 is SGHRS and CDR2 is YFSETQ. This CDR3 is 14 amino acids long.